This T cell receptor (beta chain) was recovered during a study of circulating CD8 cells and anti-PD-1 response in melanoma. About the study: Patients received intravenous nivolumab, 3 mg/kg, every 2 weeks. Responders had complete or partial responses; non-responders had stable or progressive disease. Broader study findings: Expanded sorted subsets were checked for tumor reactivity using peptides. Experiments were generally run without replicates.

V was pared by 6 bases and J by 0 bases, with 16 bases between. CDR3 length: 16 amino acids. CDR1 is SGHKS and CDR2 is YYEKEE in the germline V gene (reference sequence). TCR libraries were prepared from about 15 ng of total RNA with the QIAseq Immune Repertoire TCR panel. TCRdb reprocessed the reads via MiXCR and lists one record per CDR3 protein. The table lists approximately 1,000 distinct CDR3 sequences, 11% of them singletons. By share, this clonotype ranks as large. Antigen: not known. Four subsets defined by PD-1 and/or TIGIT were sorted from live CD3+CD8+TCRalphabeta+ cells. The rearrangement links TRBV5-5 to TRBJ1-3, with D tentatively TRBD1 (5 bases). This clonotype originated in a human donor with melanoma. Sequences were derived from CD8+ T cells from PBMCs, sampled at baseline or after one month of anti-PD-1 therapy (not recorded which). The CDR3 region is CASKPGAGSSGNTIYF. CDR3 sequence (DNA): TGTGCCAGCAAGCCCGGGGCCGGGAGCTCTGGAAACACCATATATTTT.